This T cell receptor beta chain was documented in a study of tumor-infiltrating lymphocytes in oesophageal squamous cell carcinoma. TCRdb reprocessed the PCR reads via MiXCR and lists one record per CDR3 protein. Of around 7,100 distinct CDR3 sequences in the sample, approximately 14% were seen once. Germline CDR1 and CDR2: SGHVS and FNYEAQ. With 1 base removed from V and 1 base from J, the gap between germline ends came to 4 bases. The length of the CDR3 is 13 residues. In this sample, this clonotype is medium-sized. V usage is TRBV7-6 and J usage is TRBJ1-1; D is uncertain. The TCR was taken from a male donor with esophageal squamous cell carcinoma. Sequenced: blood. This CDR3 is CASSLGTNTEAFF. Here the CDR3 DNA reads TGTGCCAGCAGCTTAGGAACGAACACTGAAGCTTTCTTT.